This T cell receptor beta chain was sequenced during a study of CD8+CD57+ T cells in acquired aplastic anemia. In the study overall: Yields of DNA that came from sorted CD4+ and CD8+ cells averaged about 3.3 ug. Points from the study as a whole: Patients and controls were not found to differ significantly in CD8+ Simpson's diversity. Patients and controls turned out to have 25 to 35 CD8+ CDR3 sequences in common.

This CDR3 has 14 residues. V gave up 6 bases and J gave up 5 bases; unmatched junction bases: 7. Germline V CDR1 and CDR2: ENHRY, SYGVKD. Genomic DNA acted as the template from which TCR beta VDJ combination and CDR3 sequence profiling were carried out. TCRdb itself ran the reads through MiXCR, one entry per CDR3 protein. The sample consists of 250,000 to 300,000 distinct CDR3 sequences, around 60% of them appearing once. In the case of this clonotype: As yet, its antigen is unknown.

The sequenced sample consisted of sorted CD4+, CD8+, or CD8+CD57+ T cells (not recorded which) from PBMCs. The V and J genes are TRBV10-3 and TRBJ2-1; 7 positions match TRBD1. The clonotype comes from a human donor with severe aplastic anemia or a healthy control (not recorded which). The CDR3: CAIRPGGTDNEQFF. CDR3 coding DNA: TGTGCCATCAGGCCCGGTGGGACAGACAATGAGCAGTTCTTC.